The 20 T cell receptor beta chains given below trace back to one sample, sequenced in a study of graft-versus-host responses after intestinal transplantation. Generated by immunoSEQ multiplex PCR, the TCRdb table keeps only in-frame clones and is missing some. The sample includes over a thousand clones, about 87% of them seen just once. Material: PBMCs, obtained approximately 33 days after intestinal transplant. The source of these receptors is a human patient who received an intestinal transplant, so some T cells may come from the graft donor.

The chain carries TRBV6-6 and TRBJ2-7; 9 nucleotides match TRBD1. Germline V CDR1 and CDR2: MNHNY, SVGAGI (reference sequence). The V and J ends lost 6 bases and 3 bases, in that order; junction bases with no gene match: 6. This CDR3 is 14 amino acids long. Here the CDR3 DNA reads TGTGCCAGCAGCCCCACGGACAGGGGCTACGAGCAGTACTTC. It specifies CASSPTDRGYEQYF.

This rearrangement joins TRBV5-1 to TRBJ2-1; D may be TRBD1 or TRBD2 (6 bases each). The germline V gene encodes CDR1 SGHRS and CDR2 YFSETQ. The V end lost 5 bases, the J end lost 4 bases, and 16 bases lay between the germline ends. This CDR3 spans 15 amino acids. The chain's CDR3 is CASRPGQGTYNEQFF. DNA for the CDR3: TGCGCCAGCAGACCTGGGCAGGGGACTTACAATGAGCAGTTCTTC.

This chain's CDR3 is CASSTDAGTPSGANVLTF. The DNA for the CDR3 is TGTGCCAGCAGCACGGATGCCGGGACACCCTCTGGGGCCAACGTCCTGACTTTC. This chain joins TRBV14 and TRBJ2-6; TRBD1 might be the D (6 bases). CDR1 SGHDN and CDR2 FVKESK come from the germline V gene. CDR3 length: 18 residues. V shed 5 bases and J shed 0 bases, with 17 bases lying between them.

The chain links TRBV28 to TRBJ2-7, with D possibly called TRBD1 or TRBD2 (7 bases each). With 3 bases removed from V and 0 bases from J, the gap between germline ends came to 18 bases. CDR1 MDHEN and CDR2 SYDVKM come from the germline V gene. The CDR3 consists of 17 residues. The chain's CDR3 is CASSFPPAGQSSYEQYF. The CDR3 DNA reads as TGTGCCAGCAGTTTTCCCCCAGCGGGACAGAGCTCCTACGAGCAGTACTTC.

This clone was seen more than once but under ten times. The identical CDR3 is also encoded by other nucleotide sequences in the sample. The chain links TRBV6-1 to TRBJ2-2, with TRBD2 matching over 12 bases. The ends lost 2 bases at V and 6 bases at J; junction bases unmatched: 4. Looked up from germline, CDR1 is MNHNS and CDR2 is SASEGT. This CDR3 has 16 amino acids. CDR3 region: CASSELAGGPAGELFF. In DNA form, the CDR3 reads TGTGCCAGCAGTGAACTAGCGGGAGGGCCTGCCGGGGAGCTGTTTTTT.

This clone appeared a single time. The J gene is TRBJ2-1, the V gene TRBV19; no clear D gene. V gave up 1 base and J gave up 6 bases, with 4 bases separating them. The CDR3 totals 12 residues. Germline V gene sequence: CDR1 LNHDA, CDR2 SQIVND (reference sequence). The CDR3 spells CASSIGANEQFF. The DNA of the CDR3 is TGTGCCAGTAGTATAGGGGCCAATGAGCAGTTCTTC.

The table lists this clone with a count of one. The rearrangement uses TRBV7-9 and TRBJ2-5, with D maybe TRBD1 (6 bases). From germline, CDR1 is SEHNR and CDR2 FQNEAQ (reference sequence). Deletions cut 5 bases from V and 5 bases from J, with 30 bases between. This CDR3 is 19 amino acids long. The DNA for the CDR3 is TGTGCCAGCAGCCCTTGGCACAGGGCGGCGTATAGGAAGGAGGAGACCCAGTACTTC. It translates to CASSPWHRAAYRKEETQYF.

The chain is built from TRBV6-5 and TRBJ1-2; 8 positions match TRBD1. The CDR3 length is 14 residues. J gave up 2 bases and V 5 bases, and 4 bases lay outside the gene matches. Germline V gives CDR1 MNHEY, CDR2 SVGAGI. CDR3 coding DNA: TGTGCCAGCAGTGAAGGGGACAGGAACTATGGCTACACCTTC. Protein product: CASSEGDRNYGYTF.

The DNA for the CDR3 is TGTGCCAGCAGCCGGGACAGGGGGGCGTACTATGGCTACACCTTC. Its translation is CASSRDRGAYYGYTF. V is TRBV5-5 and J is TRBJ1-2; 11 bases match TRBD1. The CDR3 runs 15 residues. Per the germline V gene, CDR1 is SGHKS and CDR2 is YYEKEE (reference sequence). Trimming removed 4 bases from V and 3 bases from J; junction bases left unmatched: 5.

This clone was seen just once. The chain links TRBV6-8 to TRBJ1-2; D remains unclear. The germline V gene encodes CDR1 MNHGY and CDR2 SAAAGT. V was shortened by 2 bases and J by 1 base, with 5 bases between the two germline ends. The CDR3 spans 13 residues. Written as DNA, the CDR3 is TGTGCCAGCAGTTACAGGGATAACTATGGCTACACCTTC. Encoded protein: CASSYRDNYGYTF.

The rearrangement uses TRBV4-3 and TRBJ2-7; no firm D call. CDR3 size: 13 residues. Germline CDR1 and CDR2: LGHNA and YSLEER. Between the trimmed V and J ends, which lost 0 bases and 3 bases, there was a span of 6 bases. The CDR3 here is CASSQDRNYEQYF. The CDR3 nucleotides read TGCGCCAGCAGCCAAGACAGAAACTACGAGCAGTACTTC.

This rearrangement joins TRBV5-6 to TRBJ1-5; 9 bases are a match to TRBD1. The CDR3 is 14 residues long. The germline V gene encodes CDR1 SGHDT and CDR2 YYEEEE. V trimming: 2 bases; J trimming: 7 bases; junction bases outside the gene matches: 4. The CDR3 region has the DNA TGTGCCAGCAGCTTTGGGACAGGGACACAGCCCCAGCATTTT. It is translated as CASSFGTGTQPQHF.

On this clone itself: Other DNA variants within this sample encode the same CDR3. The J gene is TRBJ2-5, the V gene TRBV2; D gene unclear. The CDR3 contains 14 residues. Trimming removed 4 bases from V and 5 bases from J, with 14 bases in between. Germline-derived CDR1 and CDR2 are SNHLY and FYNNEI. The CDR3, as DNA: TGTGCCAGCAGTGGGGTGGCGTCGGATGAGACCCAGTACTTC. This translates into CASSGVASDETQYF.

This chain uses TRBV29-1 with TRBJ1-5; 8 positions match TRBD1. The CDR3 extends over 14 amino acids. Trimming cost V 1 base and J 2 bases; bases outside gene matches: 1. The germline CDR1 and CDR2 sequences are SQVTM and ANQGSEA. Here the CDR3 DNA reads TGCAGCGTTGAAGCGGGACAGGGCAATCAGCCCCAGCATTTT. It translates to CSVEAGQGNQPQHF.

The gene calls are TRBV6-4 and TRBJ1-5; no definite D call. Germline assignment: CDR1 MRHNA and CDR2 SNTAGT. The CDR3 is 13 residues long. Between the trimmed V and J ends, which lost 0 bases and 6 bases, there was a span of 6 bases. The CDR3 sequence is CASSDSEGQPQHF. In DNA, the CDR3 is TGTGCCAGCAGTGACTCAGAGGGTCAGCCCCAGCATTTT.

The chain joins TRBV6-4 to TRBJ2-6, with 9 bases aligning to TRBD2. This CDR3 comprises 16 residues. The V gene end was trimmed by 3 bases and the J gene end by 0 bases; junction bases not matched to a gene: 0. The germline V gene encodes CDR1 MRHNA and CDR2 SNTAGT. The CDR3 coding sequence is TGTGCCAGCAGTGAGCGGGGGGGCTCTGGGGCCAACGTCCTGACTTTC. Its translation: CASSERGGSGANVLTF.

This CDR3 reads CASSLVRGFGMEKLFF. The CDR3 region has the DNA TGTGCCAGCAGCTTAGTGCGAGGGTTCGGAATGGAAAAACTGTTTTTT. The chain combines TRBV7-9 with TRBJ1-4; D remains unclear. This CDR3 is 16 amino acids long. V lost 1 base and J 8 bases, leaving 17 bases between the germline ends. Germline V gene lookup returns CDR1 SEHNR and CDR2 FQNEAQ (reference sequence).

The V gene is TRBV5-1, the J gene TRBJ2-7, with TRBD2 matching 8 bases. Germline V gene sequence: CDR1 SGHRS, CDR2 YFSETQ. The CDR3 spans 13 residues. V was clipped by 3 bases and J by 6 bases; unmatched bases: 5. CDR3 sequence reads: CASSSEREFEQYF. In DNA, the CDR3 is TGCGCCAGCAGCTCCGAGCGGGAGTTCGAGCAGTACTTC.

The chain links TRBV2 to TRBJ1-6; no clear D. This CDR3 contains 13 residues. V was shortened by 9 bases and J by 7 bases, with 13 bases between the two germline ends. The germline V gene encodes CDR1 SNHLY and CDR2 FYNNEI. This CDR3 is CASGRKGNSPLHF. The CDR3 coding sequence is TGTGCCAGTGGCAGAAAAGGGAATTCACCCCTCCACTTT.

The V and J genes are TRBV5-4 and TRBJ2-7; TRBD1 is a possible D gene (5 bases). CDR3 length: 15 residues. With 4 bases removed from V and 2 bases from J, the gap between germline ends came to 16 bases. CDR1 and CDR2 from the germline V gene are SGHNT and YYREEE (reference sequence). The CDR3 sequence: CASSPGWGGTYEQYF. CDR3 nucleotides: TGTGCCAGCAGCCCAGGGTGGGGCGGAACCTACGAGCAGTACTTC.